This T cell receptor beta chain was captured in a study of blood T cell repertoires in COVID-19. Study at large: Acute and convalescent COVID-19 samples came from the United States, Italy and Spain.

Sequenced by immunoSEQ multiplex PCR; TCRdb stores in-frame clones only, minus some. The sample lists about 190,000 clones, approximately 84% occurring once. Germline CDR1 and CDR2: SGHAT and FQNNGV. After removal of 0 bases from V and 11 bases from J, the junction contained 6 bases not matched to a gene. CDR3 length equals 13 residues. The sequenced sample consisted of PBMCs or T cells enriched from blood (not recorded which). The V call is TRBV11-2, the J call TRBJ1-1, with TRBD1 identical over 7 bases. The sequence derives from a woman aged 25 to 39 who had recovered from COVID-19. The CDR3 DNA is TGTGCCAGCAGCTTAGATTTGGACAGGTTTGCTTTCTTT. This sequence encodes CASSLDLDRFAFF.